The entry below gives a single T cell receptor (beta chain) sequence along with its context. What it recognizes is unknown. These data are taken from a study of T cell responses to AZD1222 COVID-19 vaccine. Study-wide points: Targets within unmutated variant regions were reportedly found for nearly half of spike-specific TCRs. Baseline serology detected seropositivity in only five or six AZD1222 recipients. Most donors were white British, females outnumbered males, and clonal diversity was possibly underestimated.

TCRdb's table, derived via immunoSEQ multiplex PCR, lists solely in-frame clones and lacks some. The sample consists of 90,000 to 100,000 clones, roughly 86% of them appearing once. Germline-derived CDR1 and CDR2 are SGHRS and YFSETQ. The V gene lost 0 bases and the J gene lost 6 bases, with 18 bases spanning the gap. The CDR3 sequence is 16 residues long. Combined were second doses at about 4 or about 12 weeks. The starting material was peripheral blood, obtained 28 days after the second AZD1222 dose. This clonotype was sampled from an adult who received the AZD1222 COVID-19 vaccine. V and J are TRBV5-1 and TRBJ1-2, with D possibly TRBD1 on 5 matching bases. CDR3 sequence (DNA): TGCGCCAGCAGCTTGGCGTTCTTGGGCCAGGGCGATGGCTACACCTTC. Translated, it gives CASSLAFLGQGDGYTF.